This T cell receptor (beta chain) was retrieved from a study of cytomegalovirus exposure and HLA in healthy donors. Broader study findings: Overall, 164 TCR beta chains were annotated as cytomegalovirus-associated.

The CDR3 is made up of 16 amino acids. CDR1 is MNHNY and CDR2 is SVGAGI in the germline V gene (reference sequence). With V trimmed by 6 bases and J by 4 bases, 11 bases remained unmatched. This clone appeared a few times. What it binds is not known. The PCR employed 60 Vbeta primers together with 13 Jbeta primers. Sequenced by immunoSEQ multiplex PCR; TCRdb stores in-frame clones only, minus some. Here the sample spans 150,000 to 200,000 clones, about 80% being singletons. The receptor comes from a man in his fifties or sixties in good health and CMV-seropositive. V gene TRBV6-6 combines with J gene TRBJ1-5; 8 positions agree with TRBD1. Sample: PBMCs. CDR3 DNA sequence: TGTGCCAGCAGCCTCCTCGGACAGGGAGGAAATCAGCCCCAGCATTTT. This sequence encodes CASSLLGQGGNQPQHF.